The text below deals with one TCR beta chain. The sample originates from a study of blood T cell repertoires in COVID-19. There are 14 residues in the CDR3. V lost 2 bases to trimming and J lost 2 bases, with 9 bases between them. CDR1 is MNHEY, CDR2 SVGEGT, per germline. The method was immunoSEQ multiplex PCR; TCRdb's version includes in-frame clones alone and lacks a portion of them. The sample records 130,000 to 150,000 clones, 84% being singletons. The clonotype originates from a human donor in a cohort sampled during active COVID-19. Specimen: peripheral blood. The chain couples TRBV6-2 or TRBV6-3 to TRBJ1-1; D perhaps matches TRBD1 (6 bases). This CDR3 is CASSYPGANTEAFF. CDR3 bases: TGTGCCAGCAGTTACCCAGGGGCAAACACTGAAGCTTTCTTT.